These 21 T cell receptor beta chains were all obtained from the same sample, sequenced in a study of T-cell memory formation after mild COVID-19. TCRdb redid the calling of the 5' RACE reads with MiXCR, one entry per CDR3 protein. Of about 290,000 distinct CDR3 sequences listed, approximately 15% are singletons. Input material: PBMCs or a T cell subset sorted from them (not recorded which). The receptors derive from a man aged 18 to 29 who had mild COVID-19 (a few samples of this study predate the infection). Cell type and time point are not known.

The gene calls are TRBV10-3 and TRBJ2-3, with D perhaps matching TRBD2 (5 bases). Trimming cost V 5 bases and J 5 bases, with 14 bases left between them. There are 14 residues in the CDR3. Germline CDR1 is ENHRY and CDR2 is SYGVKD. The CDR3 DNA reads TGTGCCATCAGTTTCTCGGACTTCGGAGATACGCAGTATTTT. It specifies CAISFSDFGDTQYF.

CDR3 nucleotides: TGTGCCAGCAGCTTAGCGCTAGCGGGGGGGCACAATGAGCAGTTCTTC. Encoded protein: CASSLALAGGHNEQFF. The chain has TRBV7-6 and TRBJ2-1; TRBD2 aligns across 12 bases. V shed 0 bases and J 5 bases; nucleotides not matched to a gene: 2. The germline V gene encodes CDR1 SGHVS and CDR2 FNYEAQ. The CDR3 sequence is 16 residues long.

This chain connects TRBV5-5 to TRBJ2-5, with D maybe TRBD2 (6 bases). Germline V lookup: CDR1 SGHKS, CDR2 YYEKEE (reference sequence). V was pared by 1 base and J by 0 bases, with 10 bases between. The CDR3 has 15 amino acids. CDR3: CASSLYGGDQETQYF. CDR3 DNA sequence: TGTGCCAGCAGCTTGTACGGGGGAGACCAAGAGACCCAGTACTTC.

This clonotype was detected only a few times. The chain carries TRBV6-5 and TRBJ2-5, with 7 bases identical to TRBD1. Looked up from germline, CDR1 is MNHEY and CDR2 is SVGAGI. With 6 bases clipped from V and 6 bases from J, the junction kept 7 bases outside the gene matches. CDR3 length equals 13 residues. The CDR3 reads CASSTGVGKTQYF. CDR3 nucleotide sequence: TGTGCCAGCAGCACAGGGGTTGGAAAGACCCAGTACTTC.

This clonotype occurred many times. The chain uses TRBV18 and TRBJ2-5; TRBD2 is a possible D gene (6 bases). This CDR3 has 13 residues. The ends were cut back, 8 bases at V and 2 bases at J, with 12 bases in the middle. CDR1 is KGHSH, CDR2 LQKENI, per germline. The CDR3, as DNA: TGTGCCAGCAGCGCCGGGACTCAAGAGACCCAGTACTTC. Translation: CASSAGTQETQYF.

This clonotype was observed a few times. The chain joins TRBV5-1 to TRBJ2-2, with D possibly TRBD1 on 6 matching bases. This CDR3 spans 17 amino acids. V shed 0 bases and J shed 1 base, with 13 bases lying between them. The germline CDR1 and CDR2 sequences are SGHRS and YFSETQ. Written as DNA, the CDR3 is TGCGCCAGCAGCTTGGGTCACGGGACAAAGAACACCGGGGAGCTGTTTTTT. This encodes CASSLGHGTKNTGELFF.

This sequence joins TRBV9 and TRBJ2-5, with 9 bases fitting TRBD2. Per germline, CDR1 SGDLS and CDR2 YYNGEE. The J segment lost 1 base and the V segment lost 0 bases, leaving 7 bases of the junction unmatched. This CDR3 is built from 17 residues. The CDR3 DNA follows: TGTGCCAGCAGCGTAGGGGGTAGCGGGGGCTCCCAAGAGACCCAGTACTTC. This gives the protein CASSVGGSGGSQETQYF.

The chain employs TRBV14 and TRBJ2-3, with a weak D call TRBD1 (5 bases). Between the trimmed V and J ends, which lost 0 bases and 0 bases, there was a span of 13 bases. This CDR3 region has 17 residues. Germline CDR1 and CDR2: SGHDN and FVKESK. In DNA form, the CDR3 reads TGTGCCAGCAGCCAAGATCCGTGGGGCGAGAGCACAGATACGCAGTATTTT. This codes for CASSQDPWGESTDTQYF.

V gene TRBV5-1 combines with J gene TRBJ1-1, with 7 bases aligning to TRBD1. Germline V CDR1 and CDR2: SGHRS, YFSETQ. The length of the CDR3 is 12 residues. V lost 3 bases, J lost 10 bases, and 6 bases stayed unmatched. The CDR3 loop reads CASSSDRDGAFF. The CDR3 DNA reads TGCGCCAGCAGCTCAGACAGGGATGGAGCTTTCTTT.

The CDR3 nucleotides are TGCAGTGCTCCTCTCGCGGGGGGGTCCTCGTGGGAGCTGTTTTTT. Encoded protein: CSAPLAGGSSWELFF. The genes are TRBV20-1 and TRBJ2-2; 9 bases map to TRBD2. The CDR3 is made up of 15 amino acids. In germline, CDR1 is DFQATT, CDR2 SNEGSKA (reference sequence). J gave up 9 bases and V 5 bases, and 13 bases lay outside the gene matches.

This sequence joins TRBV6-2 or TRBV6-3 and TRBJ2-1, with 11 bases aligning to TRBD2. CDR3 length: 15 residues. V dropped 6 bases and J dropped 7; count of bases not matched to a gene: 8. From germline, CDR1 is MNHEY and CDR2 SVGEGT. CDR3 bases: TGTGCCAGCAGCCGAGCTAGCGGGGGGCGGAATGAGCAGTTCTTC. This translates into CASSRASGGRNEQFF.

The chain uses TRBV4-3 and TRBJ2-7, with D possibly being TRBD1 or TRBD2 (5 bases each). CDR1 is LGHNA, CDR2 YSLEER, per germline. V was shortened by 1 base and J by 3 bases, with 13 bases between the two germline ends. The CDR3 is made up of 15 amino acids. This CDR3 reads CASSQGPGRHYEQYF. DNA of the CDR3: TGCGCCAGCAGCCAAGGACCGGGACGGCACTACGAGCAGTACTTC.

The V and J genes are TRBV2 and TRBJ1-2; D gene ambiguous. Germline CDR1 reads SNHLY; CDR2 reads FYNNEI. CDR3 length equals 12 residues. V was cut by 6 bases and J by 2 bases, with 7 bases left in between. The CDR3 region has the DNA TGTGCCAGCAGACAGCCAAACTATGGCTACACCTTC. As protein: CASRQPNYGYTF.

This clonotype was detected ten times or more. This CDR3 reads CASSLSGGLSTDTQYF. The CDR3 DNA sequence: TGTGCCAGCAGTCTATCAGGGGGACTTTCGACAGATACGCAGTATTTT. The chain joins TRBV6-6 to TRBJ2-3; D is perhaps TRBD1 (7 bases). With 5 bases removed from V and 3 bases from J, the gap between germline ends came to 18 bases. The CDR3 contains 16 residues. CDR1 and CDR2 from the germline V gene are MNHNY and SVGAGI (reference sequence).

This clonotype was seen a few times. The gene calls are TRBV6-5 and TRBJ1-2; tentative D call: TRBD1 (6 bases). The CDR3 is made up of 12 amino acids. With 7 bases removed from V and 11 bases from J, the gap between germline ends came to 17 bases. Looked up from germline, CDR1 is MNHEY and CDR2 is SVGAGI. CDR3 in DNA: TGTGCCAGCACGAAGTTCGGACAGCCGTACACCTTC. It is translated as CASTKFGQPYTF.

This clonotype was seen more than once but under ten times. The chain couples TRBV10-3 to TRBJ2-7; D might be TRBD1 or TRBD2, each matching 5 bases. The V gene's germline CDR1 is ENHRY and CDR2 SYGVKD. V shed 9 bases and J shed 2 bases, with 11 bases lying between them. The CDR3 runs 12 residues. CDR3 loop: CAISEGPYEQYV. In DNA form, the CDR3 reads TGTGCCATAAGCGAGGGGCCCTACGAGCAGTACGTC.

This clonotype has a count of ten or more. V and J are TRBV4-1 and TRBJ2-2; D gene ambiguous. This CDR3 is 12 amino acids long. The V gene lost 4 bases and the J gene lost 8 bases, with 8 bases spanning the gap. CDR1 is MGHRA and CDR2 is YSYEKL in the germline V gene. The CDR3 nucleotides are TGCGCCAGCAGCCGCCCGACAGGGGAGCTGTTTTTT. Amino acids: CASSRPTGELFF.

The V gene is TRBV5-1, the J gene TRBJ1-2, with 8 bases lining up with TRBD1. This CDR3 spans 15 amino acids. Trimming took 4 bases from V and 3 from J; bases not matched to a gene: 8. Per germline, CDR1 SGHRS and CDR2 YFSETQ. The chain's CDR3 is CASSPAGTGYYGYTF. The CDR3 nucleotides read TGCGCCAGCAGCCCTGCCGGGACAGGTTACTATGGCTACACCTTC.

The chain recombines TRBV6-5 with TRBJ2-1, with 7 bases matching TRBD2. After removal of 5 bases from V and 2 bases from J, the junction contained 3 bases not matched to a gene. Germline assignment: CDR1 MNHEY and CDR2 SVGAGI. The CDR3 covers 14 residues. Written as DNA, the CDR3 is TGTGCCAGCAGTCTAAGCGGGGCCTACAATGAGCAGTTCTTC. Its protein is CASSLSGAYNEQFF.

This clonotype was observed a handful of times. CDR3: CASSFSGPGELFF. DNA for the CDR3: TGTGCCAGCAGCTTTTCCGGACCCGGGGAGCTGTTTTTT. The V and J genes are TRBV7-2 and TRBJ2-2; D not certain. Trimming left V 3 bases short and J 6 bases short, with 8 bases between. The germline V gene encodes CDR1 SGHTA and CDR2 FQGNSA. The CDR3 spans 13 residues.

This clonotype was counted many times. This chain connects TRBV7-2 to TRBJ2-1, with 10 bases aligning to TRBD1. The CDR3 totals 14 residues. The V gene end was trimmed by 5 bases and the J gene end by 9 bases; junction bases not matched to a gene: 7. From germline, CDR1 is SGHTA and CDR2 FQGNSA. The CDR3 DNA reads TGTGCCAGCAGCGCAGACAGGGGGCAAGTTGAGCAGTTCTTC. Protein product: CASSADRGQVEQFF.